This TCR beta chain was captured in a study of T cells after yellow fever vaccination. The sample holds a few counts of this clonotype. This CDR3 region has 14 residues. Trimming removed 3 bases at V and 4 bases at J, with 13 bases between. TCRdb independently ran MiXCR on the 5' RACE reads; one entry per CDR3 protein. Here the sample spans around 320,000 distinct CDR3 sequences, approximately 4.5% being singletons. V gene TRBV12-3 or TRBV12-4 combines with J gene TRBJ2-7; perhaps TRBD2 as D (5 bases). This TCR derives from a man aged 18 to 35 who received the YFV17D yellow fever vaccine. The sample consisted of PBMCs, taken 15 days after the yellow fever booster vaccination. The CDR3 is CASSFGLAGYEQYF. CDR3 DNA sequence: TGTGCCAGCAGTTTTGGGCTAGCTGGATACGAGCAGTACTTC.